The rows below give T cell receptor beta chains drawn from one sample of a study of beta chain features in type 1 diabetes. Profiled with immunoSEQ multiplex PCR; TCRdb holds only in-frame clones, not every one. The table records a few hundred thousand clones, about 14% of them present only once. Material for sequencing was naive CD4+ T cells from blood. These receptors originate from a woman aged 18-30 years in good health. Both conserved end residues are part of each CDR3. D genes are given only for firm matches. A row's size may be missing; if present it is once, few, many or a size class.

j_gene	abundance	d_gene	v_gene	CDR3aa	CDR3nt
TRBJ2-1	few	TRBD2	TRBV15	CATSTKRTSGSYNEQFF	TGTGCCACCAGTACGAAACGGACTAGCGGGAGTTACAATGAGCAGTTCTTC
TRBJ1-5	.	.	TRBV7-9	CASTPGGINQPQHF	TGTGCCAGCACCCCGGGGGGGATCAATCAGCCCCAGCATTTT
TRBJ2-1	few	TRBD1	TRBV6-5	CASSFNTDRGHRFAFF	TGTGCCAGCAGTTTTAACACGGACAGGGGGCACCGATTTGCGTTCTTC
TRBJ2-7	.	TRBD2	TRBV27	CASAAGLAGDEQYF	TGTGCCAGCGCCGCGGGACTAGCGGGAGACGAGCAGTACTTC
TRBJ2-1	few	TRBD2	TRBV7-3	CASSSTSGPFNEQFF	TGTGCCAGCAGCTCGACTAGCGGGCCGTTCAATGAGCAGTTCTTC
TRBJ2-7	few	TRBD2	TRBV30	CAWSGRTSGAYEQYF	TGTGCCTGGAGTGGGAGGACTAGCGGGGCCTACGAGCAGTACTTC
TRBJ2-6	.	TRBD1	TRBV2	CASSGQGAGANVLTF	TGTGCCAGCTCAGGACAGGGTGCTGGGGCCAACGTCCTGACTTTC
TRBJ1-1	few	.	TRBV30	CAWSSTPRTEAFF	TGTGCCTGGAGTTCGACACCTCGCACTGAAGCTTTCTTT
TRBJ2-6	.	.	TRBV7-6	CASSLVGSGANVLTF	TGTGCCAGCAGCTTGGTCGGCTCTGGGGCCAACGTCCTGACTTTC
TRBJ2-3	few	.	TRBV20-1	CSPRGADTQYF	TGCAGTCCCAGGGGAGCAGATACGCAGTATTTT
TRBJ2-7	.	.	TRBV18	CASCRDFHEQYF	TGTGCCAGCTGTCGGGACTTCCACGAGCAGTACTTC
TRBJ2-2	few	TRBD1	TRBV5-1	CASSRETGGGPGELFF	TGCGCCAGCAGCCGGGAGACAGGGGGTGGACCCGGGGAGCTGTTTTTT
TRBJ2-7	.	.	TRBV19	CASSLQTTPRAEQYF	TGTGCCAGTAGCCTCCAGACTACCCCAAGAGCCGAGCAGTACTTC
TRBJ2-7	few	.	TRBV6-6	CASRREEEQYF	TGTGCCAGCAGGAGGGAGGAAGAGCAGTACTTC
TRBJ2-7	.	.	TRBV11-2	CASSLGRGGINF	TGTGCCAGCAGCTTAGGACGTGGGGGCATAAACTTC
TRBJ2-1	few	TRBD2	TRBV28	CASSYRSSGSNEQFF	TGTGCCAGCAGTTACAGGAGTAGCGGGAGCAATGAGCAGTTCTTC
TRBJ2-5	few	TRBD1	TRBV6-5	CASTGGETQYF	TGTGCCAGCACAGGGGGAGAGACCCAGTACTTC
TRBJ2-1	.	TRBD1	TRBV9	CASSAGVTGPSYNEQFF	TGTGCCAGCAGCGCCGGGGTGACAGGGCCTTCCTACAATGAGCAGTTCTTC
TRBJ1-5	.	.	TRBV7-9	CASSSEGGNQPQHF	TGTGCCAGCAGCTCAGAGGGGGGCAATCAGCCCCAGCATTTT
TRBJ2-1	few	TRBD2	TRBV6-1	CAARPGTSGRNEQFF	TGTGCCGCCCGACCCGGGACTAGCGGGAGAAATGAGCAGTTCTTC
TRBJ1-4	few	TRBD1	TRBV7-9	CASSLDRDHEKLFF	TGTGCCAGCAGCCTGGACAGGGACCATGAAAAACTGTTTTTT
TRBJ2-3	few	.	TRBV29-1	CSVEGRQAPPQYF	TGCAGCGTTGAAGGGCGCCAGGCCCCTCCGCAGTATTTT
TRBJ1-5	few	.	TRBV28	CASSLLGGGNQPQHF	TGTGCCAGCAGTTTGTTGGGCGGGGGCAATCAGCCCCAGCATTTT
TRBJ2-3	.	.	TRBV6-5	CASRYLSVGATQYF	TGTGCCAGCAGGTACTTGTCAGTGGGAGCTACGCAGTATTTT
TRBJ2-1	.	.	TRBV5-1	CASSLGEGNEQFF	TGCGCCAGCAGCTTGGGTGAGGGCAATGAGCAGTTCTTC
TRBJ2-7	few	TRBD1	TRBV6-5	CASSEVAGGYEQYF	TGTGCCAGCAGTGAAGTGGCAGGGGGCTACGAGCAGTACTTC
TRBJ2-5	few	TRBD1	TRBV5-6	CASRTQGAGETQYF	TGTGCCAGCAGGACACAGGGGGCCGGTGAGACCCAGTACTTC
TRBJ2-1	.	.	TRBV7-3	CASSLTLGRDNEQFF	TGTGCCAGCAGCTTAACTCTAGGGCGGGACAATGAGCAGTTCTTC
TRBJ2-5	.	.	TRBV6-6	CASSYTSGETQYF	TGTGCCAGCAGTTACACTAGTGGGGAGACCCAGTACTTC
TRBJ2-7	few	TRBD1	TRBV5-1	CASSSVGQAREYF	TGCGCCAGCAGCTCAGTAGGACAGGCGAGAGAGTACTTC
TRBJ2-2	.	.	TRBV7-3	CASSLIKNTGELFF	TGTGCCAGCAGCTTAATCAAGAACACCGGGGAGCTGTTTTTT
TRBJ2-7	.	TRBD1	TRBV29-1	CSVHPGQGKYEQYF	TGCAGCGTCCACCCGGGACAGGGGAAATACGAGCAGTACTTC